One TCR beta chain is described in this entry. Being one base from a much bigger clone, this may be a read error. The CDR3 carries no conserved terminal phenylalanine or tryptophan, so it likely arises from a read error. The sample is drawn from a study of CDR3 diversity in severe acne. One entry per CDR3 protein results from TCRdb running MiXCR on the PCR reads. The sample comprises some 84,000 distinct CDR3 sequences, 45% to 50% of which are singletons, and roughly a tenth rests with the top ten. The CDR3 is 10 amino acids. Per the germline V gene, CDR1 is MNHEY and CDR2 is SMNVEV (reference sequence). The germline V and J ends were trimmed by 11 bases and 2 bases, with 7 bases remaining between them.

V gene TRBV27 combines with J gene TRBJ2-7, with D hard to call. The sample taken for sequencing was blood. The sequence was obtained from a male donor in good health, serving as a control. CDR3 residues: CAPKAYEQYY. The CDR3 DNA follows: TGTGCCCCCAAGGCCTACGAGCAGTACTAC.